What follows is one TCR beta chain and its context. The entry originates in a study of blood T cell repertoires in COVID-19. About the study: Spain, Italy and the United States supplied samples that represented acute and convalescent COVID-19.

Ages ranged from about 18 to 89 years, with residence in fewer than 25 US areas. Authors' analysis steps: Reference gene primer amplification in the assay estimated nucleated cell counts. TCRdb keeps only in-frame clones here, not all; method: immunoSEQ multiplex PCR. The V and J calls and clone size were taken over from that table, and D and trimming were inferred from the DNA. Counted here are 200,000 to 250,000 clones, more than 80% occurring once; the ten biggest clones make up 1.8%. Germline V gene data show CDR1 as SGHNT and CDR2 as YENEEA. The ends were cut back, 7 bases at V and 0 bases at J, with 16 bases in the middle. The CDR3 spans 15 residues.

The receptor comes from a man in his fifties or sixties who had recovered from COVID-19. Material: PBMCs or T cells enriched from blood (not recorded which). The J gene is TRBJ2-7, the V gene TRBV11-3; the D gene is possibly TRBD1 (5 bases). The CDR3 region has the DNA TGTGCCAGCACCGACCAAACAGGATCCTCCTACGAGCAGTACTTC. This translates into CASTDQTGSSYEQYF.